These 2 T cell receptor beta chains were sequenced from one sample in a study of Ad26.COV2.S vaccination and SARS-CoV-2 variants. Indicated treatment: some 20 received Ad26.COV2.S at low or high dose, single or two shots; several received placebo; per-sample allocation not given. Sampling was done on day 63 after the first vaccine or placebo injection. The table came from immunoSEQ multiplex PCR; TCRdb's copy has only in-frame clones and leaves some out. The table records about 480,000 clones, roughly 89% of them present only once. The sample in question was peripheral blood, obtained in a trial of Ad26.COV2.S vaccine versus placebo. The receptors were sampled from a person between 18 and 65 years old who received the Ad26.COV2.S COVID-19 vaccine or a placebo.

The V call is TRBV2, the J call TRBJ1-1; weak D call: TRBD1 (5 bases). V dropped 7 bases and J dropped 11 bases, with 14 bases sitting between them. Per the germline V gene, CDR1 is SNHLY and CDR2 is FYNNEI. The CDR3 totals 11 residues. The chain's CDR3 is CASTPGKWAFF. CDR3 bases: TGTGCCAGCACACCAGGGAAATGGGCTTTCTTT.

The CDR3 sequence: CASSFIRGSSYEQYF. CDR3 DNA: TGTGCCAGCAGCTTTATTCGGGGGAGCTCCTACGAGCAGTACTTC. V and J are TRBV7-9 and TRBJ2-7, with a weak D call TRBD2 (6 bases). The CDR3 has 15 amino acids. CDR1 and CDR2 (germline): SEHNR, FQNEAQ (reference sequence). V lost 3 bases to trimming and J lost 0 bases, with 12 bases between them.